The 18 T cell receptor beta chains in this list originate from one sample, sequenced in a study of control samples from healthy donors and cancer patients. Sequencing was performed with immunoSEQ multiplex PCR; in TCRdb, only in-frame clones are kept and a portion is missing. Of some 410,000 clones listed, over 75% are singletons. Sample: PBMCs. The receptors here all came from a man aged 35 to 55 with head and neck cancer.

This sequence joins TRBV11-2 and TRBJ1-2, with a weak D call TRBD1 (5 bases). The CDR3 sequence is 14 residues long. V shed 1 base and J shed 5 bases, with 11 bases lying between them. Germline CDR1 and CDR2: SGHAT and FQNNGV. The DNA for the CDR3 is TGTGCCAGCAGCTTAGGTGGCGGGGGATATGGCTACACCTTC. Its protein is CASSLGGGGYGYTF.

This chain uses TRBV29-1 with TRBJ2-6; D remains ambiguous. Trimming pared 7 bases from V and 0 bases from J, leaving 16 bases between. Germline-derived CDR1 and CDR2 are SQVTM and ANQGSEA. The CDR3 is 16 residues long. The CDR3 spells CSAYLGRRSGANVLTF. CDR3 nucleotides: TGCAGCGCTTACCTTGGTAGACGCTCTGGGGCCAACGTCCTGACTTTC.

The chain recombines TRBV7-9 with TRBJ1-6; no clear D. V gave up 5 bases and J gave up 7 bases, with 18 bases separating them. The CDR3 runs 16 residues. CDR1 SEHNR and CDR2 FQNEAQ come from the germline V gene (reference sequence). The chain's CDR3 is CASSPTAAQGNSPLHF. The CDR3 coding sequence is TGTGCCAGCAGCCCTACGGCCGCACAAGGGAATTCACCCCTCCACTTT.

J is TRBJ1-2 and V is TRBV5-6; D not certain. Trimming stripped 0 bases from V and 2 bases from J, with 14 bases between. The CDR3 runs 16 residues. Looked up from germline, CDR1 is SGHDT and CDR2 is YYEEEE. The CDR3 spells CASSLARRARNYGYTF. The CDR3 DNA follows: TGTGCCAGCAGCTTGGCCCGGAGGGCCAGAAACTATGGCTACACCTTC. Based on the CDR3 plus reference TRBV5-6 and TRBJ1-2, the full variable domain is DAGVTQSPTHLIKTRGQQVTLRCSPKSGHDTVSWYQQALGQGPQFIFQYYEEEERQRGNFPDRFSGHQFPNYSSELNVNALLLGDSALYLCASSLARRARNYGYTFGSGTRLTVV.

The chain couples TRBV14 to TRBJ2-3; D unresolved. The CDR3 length is 15 residues. The V gene's germline CDR1 is SGHDN and CDR2 FVKESK. Trimming took off 1 base at V and 2 bases at J, with 10 bases between the two ends. The DNA for the CDR3 is TGTGCCAGCAGCCAAGGGGTCCACTACACAGATACGCAGTATTTT. It translates to CASSQGVHYTDTQYF.

This clone was found once. V usage is TRBV10-3 and J usage is TRBJ1-6; no firm D call. Germline V gene sequence: CDR1 ENHRY, CDR2 SYGVKD. CDR3 length: 15 amino acids. V was clipped by 0 bases and J by 10 bases, with 13 bases between them. In DNA form, the CDR3 reads TGTGCCATCAGTGAGTCTTGGACTTCTGAATCACCCCTCCACTTT. Translating gives CAISESWTSESPLHF.

V usage is TRBV6-4 and J usage is TRBJ1-1; no clear D. Looked up from germline, CDR1 is MRHNA and CDR2 is SNTAGT. The CDR3 length is 15 residues. Deletions cut 4 bases from V and 0 bases from J, with 12 bases between. Written as DNA, the CDR3 is TGTGCCAGCAGTGCCTTCTACGGCATGAACACTGAAGCTTTCTTT. As protein: CASSAFYGMNTEAFF.

V is TRBV5-1 and J is TRBJ2-7; D gene ambiguous. There are 13 residues in the CDR3. Germline V lookup: CDR1 SGHRS, CDR2 YFSETQ. Trimming left V 3 bases short and J 8 bases short, with 15 bases between. The CDR3 region is CASSSGPSRKQYF. In DNA, the CDR3 is TGCGCCAGCAGCTCCGGGCCCTCGAGAAAGCAGTACTTC. Based on the CDR3 plus reference TRBV5-1 and TRBJ2-7, the full variable domain is KAGVTQTPRYLIKTRGQQVTLSCSPISGHRSVSWYQQTPGQGLQFLFEYFSETQRNKGNFPGRFSGRQFSNSRSEMNVSTLELGDSALYLCASSSGPSRKQYFGPGTRLTVT.

The CDR3 DNA follows: TGTGCCAGTAGTATGGACAGTCAAGAGACCCAGTACTTC. This codes for CASSMDSQETQYF. This sequence joins TRBV19 and TRBJ2-5; D might be TRBD1 (6 bases). The germline CDR1 and CDR2 sequences are LNHDA and SQIVND (reference sequence). The CDR3 spans 13 residues. Trimming took 3 bases from V and 2 from J, leaving 7 bases between them.

The chain has TRBV3-1 (or the pseudogene TRBV3-2) and TRBJ1-2, with 9 bases that match TRBD1. The CDR3 is 15 amino acids. Losses at the gene ends were 4 bases for V and 4 bases for J; bases not matched to a gene: 7. Per the germline V gene, CDR1 is LGHDT and CDR2 is YNNKEL (reference sequence). The CDR3 nucleotides are TGTGCCAGCAGCCTAAGTCGGGACAGGGCCTATGGCTACACCTTC. The encoded protein is CASSLSRDRAYGYTF.

The chain recombines TRBV18 with TRBJ1-4; 11 bases agree with TRBD1. Germline assignment: CDR1 KGHSH and CDR2 LQKENI. Germline trimming cut 4 bases from V and 6 bases from J; bases unmatched to any gene: 4. There are 15 residues in the CDR3. This chain's CDR3 is CASSLGQGADEKLFF. CDR3 nucleotides: TGTGCCAGCTCACTCGGACAGGGGGCTGATGAAAAACTGTTTTTT.

The sample holds a few counts of this clone. The V and J genes are TRBV24-1 and TRBJ1-6; 8 nucleotides match TRBD1. The junction had 9 bases not matched to a gene; V was cut back by 5 bases and J by 7 bases. Germline V lookup: CDR1 KGHDR, CDR2 SFDVKD. The CDR3 is 16 amino acids. In DNA form, the CDR3 reads TGTGCCACCAGTGGGTCACGGACAGGGCTAAATTCACCCCTCCACTTT. Its protein product is CATSGSRTGLNSPLHF.

Concerning this clone: A junction end diverges from the germline sequence, so it may reflect a read error. The chain uses TRBV28 and TRBJ2-7, with TRBD2 matching over 7 bases. This CDR3 contains 11 residues. CDR1 is MDHEN, CDR2 SYDVKM, per germline. This CDR3 is CASSSQTSTTF. The CDR3 nucleotides are TGTGCCAGCAGTTCTCAGACTAGCACAACGTTC.

The V gene is TRBV4-1, the J gene TRBJ1-5, with 9 positions matching TRBD1. The germline CDR1 and CDR2 sequences are MGHRA and YSYEKL. This CDR3 is 18 amino acids long. The ends lost 0 bases at V and 2 bases at J; junction bases unmatched: 8. The CDR3 bases are TGCGCCAGCAGCCAAGAGCGGGGACGACAGGGGGGCAATCAGCCCCAGCATTTT. Its protein is CASSQERGRQGGNQPQHF.

The chain links TRBV6-5 to TRBJ1-5, with TRBD1 matching 9 bases. The CDR3 consists of 14 residues. Germline values: CDR1 MNHEY, CDR2 SVGAGI. J gave up 4 bases and V 6 bases, and 4 bases lay outside the gene matches. The CDR3: CASRSGTGNQPQHF. In nucleotides, the CDR3 is TGTGCCAGCAGATCCGGGACAGGGAATCAGCCCCAGCATTTT.

CDR3: CALRRFYSNQPQHF. DNA for the CDR3: TGTGCCCTTCGCAGGTTCTATAGCAATCAGCCCCAGCATTTT. This sequence joins TRBV3-1 (or the pseudogene TRBV3-2) and TRBJ1-5; no reliable D call. The CDR3 runs 14 residues. Trimming took off 11 bases at V and 0 bases at J, with 14 bases between the two ends. CDR1 and CDR2 from the germline V gene are LGHDT and YNNKEL (reference sequence).

This rearrangement joins TRBV5-1 to TRBJ1-6; the D is unclear. The CDR3 length is 19 residues. Germline CDR1 and CDR2: SGHRS and YFSETQ. Trimming left V 1 base short and J 0 bases short, with 17 bases between. The CDR3 loop is CASSLNPGVRGSYNSPLHF. CDR3 coding DNA: TGCGCCAGCAGCTTGAATCCCGGGGTCCGGGGCTCCTATAATTCACCCCTCCACTTT.

This chain joins TRBV30 and TRBJ1-5; maybe TRBD1 (5 bases). V was shortened by 4 bases and J by 7 bases, with 14 bases between the two germline ends. The CDR3 length is 13 residues. Germline V lookup: CDR1 GTSNPN, CDR2 SVGIG (reference sequence). This CDR3 is CAWKKGVGQPQHF. In DNA, the CDR3 is TGTGCCTGGAAGAAAGGGGTCGGGCAGCCCCAGCATTTT. The variable domain in full, with the rest retrieved from reference TRBV30 and TRBJ1-5, is SQTIHQWPATLVQPVGSPLSLECTVEGTSNPNLYWYRQAAGRGLQLLFYSVGIGQISSEVPQNLSASRPQDRQFILSSKKLLLSDSGFYLCAWKKGVGQPQHFGDGTRLSIL.